A selection of T cell receptor beta chains follows, all from one sample in a study of CD4 T cells in relation to SARS-CoV-2 and coronaviruses. For these receptors, no antigen is known. Generated by immunoSEQ multiplex PCR, the TCRdb table keeps only in-frame clones and is missing some. The table includes about 36,000 clones, just under 85% detected once. What was sequenced was naive CD4+ T cells from PBMCs, cultured in vitro. The receptors originated from an adult with COVID-19. CDR3s include the opening cysteine and the closing phenylalanine or tryptophan. The order of the fields is J gene, D gene, CDR3 length, clone size, V gene, CDR3 DNA, CDR3 protein. A D gene is named only where the DNA matches it firmly. Size values are once, few and many counts, or a class for expanded clones, and some rows have none.

TRBJ1-2,TRBD1,14,few,TRBV28,TGTGCCAGCAGTCAAGAACAGGGGTTGGGAGGCTACACCTTC,CASSQEQGLGGYTF
TRBJ1-2,-,12,-,TRBV4-2,TGTGCCAGCAGCCAAGACAACTATGGCTACACCTTC,CASSQDNYGYTF
TRBJ1-2,-,14,-,TRBV2,TGTGCCAGCAGTGATCAGCTGTGGGCCTATGGCTACACCTTC,CASSDQLWAYGYTF
TRBJ1-5,-,12,once,TRBV9,TGTGCCAGCAGCGGGAACAATCAGCCCCAGCATTTT,CASSGNNQPQHF
TRBJ2-7,-,14,-,TRBV11-2,TGTGCCAGCAAAAGATCGGCAGGGCTATACGAGCAGTACTTC,CASKRSAGLYEQYF
TRBJ2-5,-,16,-,TRBV19,TGTGCCAGTAGTGCCCATCGAACAGGGGAGGAAGAGACCCAGTACTTC,CASSAHRTGEEETQYF
TRBJ1-5,-,15,-,TRBV28,TGTGCCAGCAGTTTTTCGGGGGGAGCAAATCAGCCCCAGCATTTT,CASSFSGGANQPQHF
TRBJ1-2,-,15,-,TRBV3-1/TRBV3-2,TGTGCCAGCACCAAAGGGGCAGCGCGGCTGGGTGGCTACACCTTC,CASTKGAARLGGYTF
TRBJ2-5,TRBD2,17,-,TRBV24-1,TGTGCCACCAGAGGGACTAGCGGGAGGGCCGGGGTGGAGACCCAGTACTTC,CATRGTSGRAGVETQYF
TRBJ2-3,-,13,-,TRBV3-1/TRBV3-2,TGTGCCAGCAGCCAATCTATGGGAGATACGCAGTATTTT,CASSQSMGDTQYF
TRBJ2-5,-,12,once,TRBV5-5,TGTGCCAGCAGCGTAGAACAAGAGACCCAGTACTTC,CASSVEQETQYF
TRBJ2-7,TRBD2,17,once,TRBV28,TGTGCCAGCAGTTTTCCCAAGCTAGCGGAGGCCTTAAGGGAGCAGTACTTC,CASSFPKLAEALREQYF
TRBJ1-5,TRBD1,16,-,TRBV28,TGTGCCAGCAGTTTAACAGGGGGGCTTAGCAATCAGCCCCAGCATTTT,CASSLTGGLSNQPQHF
TRBJ2-3,-,15,once,TRBV7-2,TGTGCCAGCAGCTTAGTTCTGGAGGGCACAGATACGCAGTATTTT,CASSLVLEGTDTQYF
TRBJ2-1,TRBD2,16,-,TRBV18,TGTGCCAGCTCACCACCGGGACTAGCGGGTATCAATGAGCAGTTCTTC,CASSPPGLAGINEQFF
TRBJ1-2,-,13,-,TRBV10-3,TGTGCCATCAGTGGGGGACTAGACTATGGCTACACCTTC,CAISGGLDYGYTF
TRBJ2-5,TRBD2,18,-,TRBV7-9,TGTGCCAGCAGCGAGGTCCCTCGGTACCGGGAGGGCCGGGAGACCCAGTACTTC,CASSEVPRYREGRETQYF
TRBJ2-2,-,16,few,TRBV7-7,TGTGCTAGCAGCTTTACTGATACCACCCACACCGGGGAGCTGTTTTTT,CASSFTDTTHTGELFF
TRBJ2-1,TRBD1,17,-,TRBV19,TGTGCCAGTAGTATTAGTGGGACAGGGGGCCGGTACAATGAGCAGTTCTTC,CASSISGTGGRYNEQFF
TRBJ1-4,TRBD1,15,few,TRBV5-1,TGCGCCAGCAGCTCTGGACAGGGGGCTTATGAAAAACTGTTTTTT,CASSSGQGAYEKLFF
TRBJ2-2,-,16,-,TRBV5-4,TGTGCCAGCAGCCCCCGGACGGTGGGCCACACCGGGGAGCTGTTTTTT,CASSPRTVGHTGELFF
TRBJ2-3,TRBD1,15,-,TRBV10-3,TGTGCCATCAGTAGGGACAGTGCTAGCACAGATACGCAGTATTTT,CAISRDSASTDTQYF
TRBJ2-5,-,14,-,TRBV7-9,TGTGCCAGCAGCCCCCGGGACAACCAAGAGACCCAGTACTTC,CASSPRDNQETQYF
TRBJ2-1,TRBD2,16,-,TRBV27,TGTGCCAGCAGTCGATCCGGGACTAGCGGCTACAATGAGCAGTTCTTC,CASSRSGTSGYNEQFF
TRBJ2-7,-,14,-,TRBV28,TGTGCCAGCACCCCCCCGGACAGAGCGTACGAGCAGTACTTC,CASTPPDRAYEQYF
TRBJ1-5,TRBD1,15,-,TRBV18,TGTGCCAGCTCCGACGGGACAGCCCTTCGGTCGACCCAGCATTTT,CASSDGTALRSTQHF
TRBJ1-1,-,14,-,TRBV20-1,TGCAGTGCTAGTGGGGGCGCATCCTACACTGAAGCTTTCTTT,CSASGGASYTEAFF
TRBJ2-2,-,11,-,TRBV21-1,TGTGCCAGACCTAACACCGGGGAGCTGTTTTTT,CARPNTGELFF
TRBJ2-5,-,12,-,TRBV5-5,TGTGCCAGCAGTCCTGGTCGAGAGACCCAGTACTTC,CASSPGRETQYF
TRBJ2-5,-,12,-,TRBV7-2,TGTGCCAGCGGACCTAGCAAGGAGACCCAGTACTTC,CASGPSKETQYF
TRBJ2-7,-,13,few,TRBV7-9,TGTGCCAGCAGCTTAGAATATCCCTACGAGCAGTACTTC,CASSLEYPYEQYF
TRBJ2-1,-,15,-,TRBV7-6,TGTGCCAGCAGCTTAGGTCCGGGACCCTACAATGAGCAGTTCTTC,CASSLGPGPYNEQFF
TRBJ2-1,TRBD2,13,-,TRBV27,TGTGCCACCCTAGCGGGGTTGAACAATGAGCAGTTCTTC,CATLAGLNNEQFF
TRBJ2-3,-,16,-,TRBV5-1,TGCGCCAGCAGCTTGGAGTTGGGGCCCTCAGGAGATACGCAGTATTTT,CASSLELGPSGDTQYF
TRBJ2-5,-,13,-,TRBV2,TGTGCCAGCGGGACCTACAATCGGGAGACCCAGTACTTC,CASGTYNRETQYF
TRBJ2-7,-,13,-,TRBV5-4,TGTGCCAGCAGTCCTCCGAGGTCCTCTGAGCAGTACTTC,CASSPPRSSEQYF
TRBJ2-7,TRBD2,14,-,TRBV2,TGTGCCAGCAAGCGGGGCCCCAGCTCCTACGAGCAGTACTTC,CASKRGPSSYEQYF
TRBJ1-1,-,14,-,TRBV19,TGTGCCAGTAGTGTCGGACAGATGAACACTGAAGCTTTCTTT,CASSVGQMNTEAFF
TRBJ2-2,-,14,-,TRBV7-3,TGTGCCAGCAATGCCGGAGGTAACACCGGGGAGCTGTTTTTT,CASNAGGNTGELFF
TRBJ2-7,TRBD1,13,-,TRBV29-1,TGCAGCGCCCTGTCGGGACAGGGCTACGAGCAGTACTTC,CSALSGQGYEQYF
TRBJ1-2,-,14,once,TRBV28,TGTGCCAGCAGCGTGCCCATCGTCATCGATGGCTACACCTTC,CASSVPIVIDGYTF
TRBJ2-7,TRBD2,15,-,TRBV6-6,TGTGCCAGCAGTTACGGGAGGGCGGAAGCCTACGAGCAGTACTTC,CASSYGRAEAYEQYF
TRBJ2-7,-,11,-,TRBV20-1,TGCAGTGCTACCGCTTCCCCCGAGCAGTACTTC,CSATASPEQYF
TRBJ2-7,TRBD2,16,-,TRBV13,TGTGCCAGCAGCGTAACCGGGACTAGTCTTTCCTACGAGCAGTACTTC,CASSVTGTSLSYEQYF
TRBJ1-2,TRBD1,18,-,TRBV18,TGTGCCAGCTCCCAAACCTCCGGGACAGGCGGCTCTCAATATGGCTACACCTTC,CASSQTSGTGGSQYGYTF
TRBJ1-3,-,14,few,TRBV7-9,TGTGCCAGCAGCCGCACCGGTCAGGGCGACACCATATATTTT,CASSRTGQGDTIYF
TRBJ2-5,TRBD1,16,-,TRBV5-4,TGTGCCAGCAGCCGGGACAGGGGATGGGTACGGGAGACCCAGTACTTC,CASSRDRGWVRETQYF
TRBJ1-2,-,16,few,TRBV4-1,TGCGCCAGCAGCCAAGAATTAGGATACGGTAACTATGGCTACACCTTC,CASSQELGYGNYGYTF
TRBJ2-3,-,14,-,TRBV28,TGTGCCAGCAGTGAGGCGGGTCCCACAGATACGCAGTATTTT,CASSEAGPTDTQYF
TRBJ2-5,TRBD2,16,-,TRBV6-2/TRBV6-3,TGTGCCAGCAGTTACTCCCCAGCGGGGGGGCAAGAGACCCAGTACTTC,CASSYSPAGGQETQYF
TRBJ2-1,TRBD2,17,-,TRBV19,TGTGCCAGTAGTAAGACTAGCGGGATGGCGCCCTACAATGAGCAGTTCTTC,CASSKTSGMAPYNEQFF
TRBJ2-3,TRBD2,15,-,TRBV7-2,TGTGCCAGCAGCTTACGCGGGAGAAACGGAGATACGCAGTATTTT,CASSLRGRNGDTQYF
TRBJ2-7,TRBD2,14,-,TRBV28,TGTGCCAGCAGCCCCCCGCGGGGGGCCTACGAGCAGTACTTC,CASSPPRGAYEQYF